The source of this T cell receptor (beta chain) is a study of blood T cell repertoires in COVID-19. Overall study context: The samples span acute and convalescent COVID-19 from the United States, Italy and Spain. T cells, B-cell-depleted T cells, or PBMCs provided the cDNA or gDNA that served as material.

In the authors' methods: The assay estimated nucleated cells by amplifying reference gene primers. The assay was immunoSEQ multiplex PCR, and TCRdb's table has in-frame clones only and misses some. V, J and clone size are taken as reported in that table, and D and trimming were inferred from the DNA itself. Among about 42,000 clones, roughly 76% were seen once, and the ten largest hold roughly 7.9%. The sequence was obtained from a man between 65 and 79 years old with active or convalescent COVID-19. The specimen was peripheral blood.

Here the CDR3 reads CASSLDAGGGAYEQYF. DNA for the CDR3: TGTGCCAGCAGCTTAGATGCGGGCGGGGGGGCATACGAGCAGTACTTC. The chain joins TRBV7-9 to TRBJ2-7, with 9 bases identical to TRBD2. The CDR3 runs 16 residues. Losses at the gene ends were 1 base for V and 4 bases for J; bases not matched to a gene: 8. Per germline, CDR1 SEHNR and CDR2 FQNEAQ (reference sequence).